Here is one T cell receptor (beta chain) with its context. The antigen remains undetermined. The data derive from a study of T cell responses to AZD1222 COVID-19 vaccine. Only in-frame clones appear in the TCRdb table, and some are missing; sequencing was by immunoSEQ multiplex PCR. The table has approximately 150,000 clones, just over 90% seen once. There are 14 residues in the CDR3. V gave up 4 bases and J gave up 6 bases; unmatched junction bases: 9. Germline assignment: CDR1 MGHRA and CDR2 YSYEKL. Notes on the study in general: Among spike-specific TCRs, nearly half reportedly target unmutated variant regions. Receipt of two AZD1222 doses was followed by a rise in Spike-specific TCR breadth and depth. Donors skewed white British and female; clonal diversity was possibly underestimated.

This rearrangement joins TRBV4-1 to TRBJ2-7; 7 positions match TRBD2. This TCR was sampled from an adult in good health. The starting material was peripheral blood, obtained on day 0 of MenACWY control vaccination. The DNA for the CDR3 is TGCGCCAGCAGCCTAGAGGGAGGGGCGCCCGAGCAGTACTTC. This codes for CASSLEGGAPEQYF.